The subject of this entry is one TCR beta chain. Normal lung was taken at the farthest possible site, at least 3 cm from tumour. The CDR3 has 11 amino acids. CDR1 is LGHNA, CDR2 YSLEER, per germline. V shed 4 bases and J shed 6 bases, with 5 bases lying between them. TCRdb's table, derived via immunoSEQ multiplex PCR, lists solely in-frame clones and lacks some. The sample shows more than 15,000 clones, 77% of them seen only once. The data originate from a study of immune cell composition in non-small cell lung cancer. The sample was also linked to a second study, of CD4 T cells in lung cancer.

This rearrangement joins TRBV4-3 to TRBJ2-3; unclear D gene. Sequenced input: non-adjacent lung tissue. The sequence was obtained from a human donor with non-small cell lung cancer. The chain's CDR3 is CASSRADTQYF. The CDR3 nucleotides read TGCGCCAGCAGCCGGGCGGATACGCAGTATTTT.